This TCR beta chain was identified during a study of radiation and T cells in renal cell carcinoma. Study summary: Nephrectomy followed 15 Gy stereotactic body radiation by 4 weeks.

Method: immunoSEQ multiplex PCR; TCRdb's copy keeps in-frame clones and lacks some. The repertoire holds over 60,000 clones, around 78% seen once, with about 7% in the top ten. Overall study findings and caveats: Top tumor clonotypes rose in blood 2 weeks post-radiation, then contracted.

Between the trimmed V and J ends, which lost 3 bases and 7 bases, there was a span of 18 bases. Germline values: CDR1 SGHNT, CDR2 YENEEA. This CDR3 region has 15 residues. This clone was seen only a few times. Its antigen is unidentified. Time point here: blood 2 weeks post-SBRT. Treatment in this sample: 15 Gy SBRT to primary tumor, nephrectomy 4 weeks later. After SBRT, blood was collected at 2 and 4 weeks, plus baseline. Clear cell pathology was present in this patient's renal cell carcinoma. This chain connects TRBV11-3 to TRBJ1-1, with D unresolved. The clonotype was recovered from a man in his sixties with renal cell carcinoma. Sequenced here: blood, sampled from a patient whose treatment included radiotherapy and nephrectomy. The CDR3 DNA reads TGTGCCAGCAGCTTGTCGTCGCGGGCTCCTAATGAAGCTTTCTTT. Translation: CASSLSSRAPNEAFF.